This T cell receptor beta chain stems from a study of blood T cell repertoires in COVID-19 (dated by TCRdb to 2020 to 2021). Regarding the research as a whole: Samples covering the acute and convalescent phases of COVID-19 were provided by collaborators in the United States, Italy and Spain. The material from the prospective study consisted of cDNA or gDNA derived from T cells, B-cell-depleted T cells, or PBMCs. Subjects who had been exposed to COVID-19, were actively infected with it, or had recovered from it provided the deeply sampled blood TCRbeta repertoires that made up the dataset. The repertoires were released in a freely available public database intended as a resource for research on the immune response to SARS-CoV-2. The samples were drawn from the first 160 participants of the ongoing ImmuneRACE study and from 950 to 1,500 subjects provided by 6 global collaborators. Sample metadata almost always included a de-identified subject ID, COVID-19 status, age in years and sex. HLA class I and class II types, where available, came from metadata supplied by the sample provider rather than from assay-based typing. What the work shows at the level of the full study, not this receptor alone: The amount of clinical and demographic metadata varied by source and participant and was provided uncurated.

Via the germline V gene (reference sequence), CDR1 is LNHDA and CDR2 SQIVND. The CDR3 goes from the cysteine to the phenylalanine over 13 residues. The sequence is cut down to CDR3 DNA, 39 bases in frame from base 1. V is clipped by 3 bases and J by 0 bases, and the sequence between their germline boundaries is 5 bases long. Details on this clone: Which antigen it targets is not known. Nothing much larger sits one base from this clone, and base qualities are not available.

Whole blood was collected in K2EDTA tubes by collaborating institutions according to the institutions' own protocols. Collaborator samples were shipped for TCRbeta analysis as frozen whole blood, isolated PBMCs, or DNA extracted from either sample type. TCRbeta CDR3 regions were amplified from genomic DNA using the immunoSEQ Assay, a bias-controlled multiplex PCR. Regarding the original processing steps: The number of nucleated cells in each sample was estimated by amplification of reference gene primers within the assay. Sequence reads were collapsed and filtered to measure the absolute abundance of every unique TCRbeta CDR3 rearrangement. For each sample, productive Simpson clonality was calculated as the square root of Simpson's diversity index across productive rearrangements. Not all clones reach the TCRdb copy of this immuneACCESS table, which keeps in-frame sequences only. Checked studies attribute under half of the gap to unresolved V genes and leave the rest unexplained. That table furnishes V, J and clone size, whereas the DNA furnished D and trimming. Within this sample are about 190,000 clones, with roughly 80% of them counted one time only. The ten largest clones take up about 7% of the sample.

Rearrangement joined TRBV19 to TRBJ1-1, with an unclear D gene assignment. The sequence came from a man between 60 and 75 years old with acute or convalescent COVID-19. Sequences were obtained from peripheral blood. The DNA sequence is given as TGTGCCAGTAGTATTCAGGTGAACACTGAAGCTTTCTTT. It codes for CASSIQVNTEAFF. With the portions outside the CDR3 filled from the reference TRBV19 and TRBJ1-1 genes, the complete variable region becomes DGGITQSPKYLFRKEGQNVTLSCEQNLNHDAMYWYRQDPGQGLRLIYYSQIVNDFQKGDIAEGYSVSREKKESFPLTVTSAQKNPTAFYLCASSIQVNTEAFFGQGTRLTVV.